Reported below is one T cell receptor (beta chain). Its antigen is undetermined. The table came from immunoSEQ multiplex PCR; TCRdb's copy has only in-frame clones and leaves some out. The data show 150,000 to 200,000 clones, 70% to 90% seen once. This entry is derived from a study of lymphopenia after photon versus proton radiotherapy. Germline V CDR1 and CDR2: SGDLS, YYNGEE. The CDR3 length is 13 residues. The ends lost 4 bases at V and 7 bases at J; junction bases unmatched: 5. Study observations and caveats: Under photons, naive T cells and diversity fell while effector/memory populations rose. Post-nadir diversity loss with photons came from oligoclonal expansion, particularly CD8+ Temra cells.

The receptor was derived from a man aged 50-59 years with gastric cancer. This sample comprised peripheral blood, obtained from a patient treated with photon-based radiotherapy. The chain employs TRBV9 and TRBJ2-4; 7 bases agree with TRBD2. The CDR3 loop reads CASSLREGNIQYF. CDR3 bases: TGTGCCAGCAGCCTCAGGGAGGGGAACATTCAGTACTTC.